Listed here are 31 T cell receptor beta chains from one sample, sequenced in a study of blood T cell repertoires in COVID-19. The method was immunoSEQ multiplex PCR; TCRdb's version includes in-frame clones alone and lacks a portion of them. The repertoire holds roughly 220,000 clones, with roughly four fifths as singletons. Sequencing used peripheral blood. Receptor source: a woman in her twenties or thirties who had recovered from COVID-19.

A few counts support this clone. The V and J genes are TRBV29-1 and TRBJ1-3; D uncertain. From germline, CDR1 is SQVTM and CDR2 ANQGSEA. This CDR3 has 12 amino acids. Deletions cut 8 bases from V and 3 bases from J, with 11 bases between. The CDR3 DNA follows: TGCAGCTTGAGACTGGATGGAAACACCATATATTTT. The encoded protein is CSLRLDGNTIYF.

The chain recombines TRBV7-9 with TRBJ1-5, with TRBD1 matching over 9 bases. This CDR3 comprises 15 residues. Germline V gives CDR1 SEHNR, CDR2 FQNEAQ (reference sequence). V was pared by 5 bases and J by 5 bases, with 7 bases of the junction left unmatched. The CDR3: CASSAWTGEDQPQHF. CDR3 nucleotide sequence: TGTGCCAGCAGCGCCTGGACAGGGGAGGATCAGCCCCAGCATTTT.

The V call is TRBV4-1, the J call TRBJ2-7; D possibly corresponds to TRBD2 (6 bases). The length of the CDR3 is 12 residues. V gave up 3 bases and J gave up 4 bases, with 7 bases separating them. The germline V gene encodes CDR1 MGHRA and CDR2 YSYEKL. The CDR3 protein is CASSQEGYEQYF. The CDR3 region has the DNA TGCGCCAGCAGCCAGGAGGGGTACGAGCAGTACTTC.

The chain carries TRBV10-3 and TRBJ2-3; the D gene is possibly TRBD2 (6 bases). The CDR3 consists of 13 residues. The germline V gene has CDR1 ENHRY and CDR2 SYGVKD. Trimming shortened V by 10 bases and J by 5 bases, and 16 bases separated the two germline ends. The DNA for the CDR3 is TGTGCCACTTCAGCGGAGGGCCGAGATACGCAGTATTTT. Amino acids: CATSAEGRDTQYF.

The chain has TRBV9 and TRBJ2-4, with 7 bases identical to TRBD2. V shed 4 bases and J 0 bases; nucleotides not matched to a gene: 4. The CDR3 contains 15 residues. Germline V gene sequence: CDR1 SGDLS, CDR2 YYNGEE. CDR3 residues: CASSSSGIAKNIQYF. CDR3 DNA sequence: TGTGCCAGCAGCTCCAGCGGGATAGCCAAAAACATTCAGTACTTC.

Only a few counts were recorded for this clone. J is TRBJ2-7 and V is TRBV5-1, with 10 nucleotides matching TRBD2. Germline V gene sequence: CDR1 SGHRS, CDR2 YFSETQ. The CDR3 loop spans 16 amino acids. J gave up 0 bases and V 4 bases, and 7 bases lay outside the gene matches. The CDR3 DNA reads TGCGCCAGCAGCACCGGGACTAGCGTTAGCTCCTACGAGCAGTACTTC. It is translated as CASSTGTSVSSYEQYF. The full variable domain, with the rest looked up from reference TRBV5-1 and TRBJ2-7, is KAGVTQTPRYLIKTRGQQVTLSCSPISGHRSVSWYQQTPGQGLQFLFEYFSETQRNKGNFPGRFSGRQFSNSRSEMNVSTLELGDSALYLCASSTGTSVSSYEQYFGPGTRLTVT.

The CDR3 region has the DNA TGCGCCAGCCAAAGCGGATACACAGATACGCAGTATTTT. It codes for CASQSGYTDTQYF. V usage is TRBV5-1 and J usage is TRBJ2-3, with D tentatively TRBD2 (5 bases). The CDR3 is made up of 13 amino acids. Germline V lookup: CDR1 SGHRS, CDR2 YFSETQ. V lost 7 bases, J lost 2 bases, and 11 bases lay in between.

The chain carries TRBV28 and TRBJ2-6, with D tentatively TRBD1 (5 bases). V lost 5 bases and J 2 bases, leaving 13 bases between the germline ends. This CDR3 is 16 amino acids long. The germline gives CDR1 MDHEN, CDR2 SYDVKM. CDR3 in amino acids: CASSTPQGAGANVLTF. The CDR3 nucleotides read TGTGCCAGCAGTACACCCCAGGGTGCTGGGGCCAACGTCCTGACTTTC. The entire variable domain, with the rest obtained from reference TRBV28 and TRBJ2-6, is as follows: DVKVTQSSRYLVKRTGEKVFLECVQDMDHENMFWYRQDPGLGLRLIYFSYDVKMKEKGDIPEGYSVSREKKERFSLILESASTNQTSMYLCASSTPQGAGANVLTFGAGSRLTVL.

The chain employs TRBV6-5 and TRBJ2-7; weak D call: TRBD1 (7 bases). The germline V and J ends were trimmed by 6 bases and 1 base, with 16 bases remaining between them. The germline gives CDR1 MNHEY, CDR2 SVGAGI. CDR3 size: 15 residues. CDR3 DNA sequence: TGTGCCAGCAGAATATATCAGGGGGGATCCTACGAGCAGTACTTC. Translating it yields CASRIYQGGSYEQYF.

This clone was seen a few times. The rearrangement uses TRBV28 and TRBJ1-4, with TRBD1 as a possible D gene (5 bases). The CDR3 length is 14 residues. Trimming removed 3 bases at V and 4 bases at J, with 9 bases between. Germline loops: CDR1 MDHEN, CDR2 SYDVKM. Written as DNA, the CDR3 is TGTGCCAGCAGTTTGCGACAGAATAATGAAAAACTGTTTTTT. Translating it yields CASSLRQNNEKLFF.

This clone was recorded a few times. The J gene is TRBJ1-6, the V gene TRBV6-1; a possible D gene is TRBD1 (5 bases). The V and J ends lost 3 bases and 2 bases respectively, with 11 bases between them. CDR1 and CDR2 from the germline V gene are MNHNS and SASEGT. The length of the CDR3 is 16 residues. CDR3 in DNA: TGTGCCAGCAGTGATGCAGGGCAAGCCTATAATTCACCCCTCCACTTT. This sequence encodes CASSDAGQAYNSPLHF.

This clone has a handful of counts. Other nucleotide sequences from this sample produce the same CDR3. J is TRBJ1-4 and V is TRBV5-1; 10 bases map to TRBD1. CDR1 and CDR2 from the germline V gene are SGHRS and YFSETQ. Trimming at V came to 0 bases and at J to 8 bases, leaving 4 bases not matched to a gene. The CDR3 is 15 residues long. CDR3 sequence reads: CASSLAGTGEEKLFF. In nucleotides, the CDR3 is TGCGCCAGCAGCTTGGCCGGGACAGGGGAAGAAAAACTGTTTTTT.

This sequence joins TRBV28 and TRBJ2-7; the match to TRBD1 covers 9 bases. With 7 bases clipped from V and 4 bases from J, the junction kept 8 bases outside the gene matches. The CDR3 is 14 residues long. Germline CDR1 MDHEN, CDR2 SYDVKM. The CDR3 is CASKQTGQGYEQYF. In nucleotides, the CDR3 is TGTGCCAGCAAACAAACGGGACAGGGATACGAGCAGTACTTC.

This sequence joins TRBV29-1 and TRBJ2-7; 9 bases align to TRBD1. After removal of 7 bases from V and 4 bases from J, the junction contained 5 bases not matched to a gene. Germline V gives CDR1 SQVTM, CDR2 ANQGSEA. The CDR3 sequence is 12 residues long. The chain's CDR3 is CSAQGTGYEQYF. In DNA form, the CDR3 reads TGCAGCGCTCAAGGGACAGGGTACGAGCAGTACTTC.

The chain has TRBV2 and TRBJ2-1; 7 nucleotides agree with TRBD2. V lost 6 bases, J lost 2 bases, and 10 bases stayed unmatched. Germline CDR1 SNHLY, CDR2 FYNNEI. The length of the CDR3 is 16 residues. CDR3 sequence: CASSPRWGGPYNEQFF. The DNA of the CDR3 is TGTGCCAGCAGCCCCCGTTGGGGAGGGCCCTACAATGAGCAGTTCTTC.

V and J are TRBV28 and TRBJ1-6; D is possibly TRBD1 (5 bases). Germline V gives CDR1 MDHEN, CDR2 SYDVKM. V lost 3 bases and J 7 bases, leaving 10 bases between the germline ends. The CDR3 runs to 14 residues. CDR3 bases: TGTGCCAGCAGTTTCGGGGGTTTGAATTCACCCCTCCACTTT. This encodes CASSFGGLNSPLHF.

This chain joins TRBV30 and TRBJ1-1; D possibly corresponds to TRBD1 (5 bases). The CDR3 sequence is 15 residues long. Trimming cost V 0 bases and J 0 bases, with 11 bases left between them. CDR1 is GTSNPN, CDR2 SVGIG, per germline (reference sequence). CDR3 in DNA: TGTGCCTGGAGTGTAAGTTCGGACATGAACACTGAAGCTTTCTTT. Translated: CAWSVSSDMNTEAFF.

The J gene is TRBJ2-3, the V gene TRBV11-1; a weak D match, TRBD1 (6 bases). CDR3 length: 16 residues. Trimming removed 1 base at V and 6 bases at J, with 17 bases between. The V gene's germline CDR1 is SGHAT and CDR2 FQDESV (reference sequence). Here the CDR3 reads CASSLGSAGAWDTQYF. The DNA for the CDR3 is TGTGCCAGCAGCTTAGGGTCCGCAGGGGCGTGGGATACGCAGTATTTT.

The table lists this clone with a few counts. V usage is TRBV7-2 and J usage is TRBJ2-1, with 13 bases identical to TRBD2. V lost 4 bases and J lost 14; bases outside the gene matches: 8. Germline assignment: CDR1 SGHTA and CDR2 FQGNSA. The CDR3 has 14 residues. CDR3 nucleotides: TGTGCCAGCAGCTCCTACTTAGGGACTAGCGGGAAGTTCTTC. Translation: CASSSYLGTSGKFF.

This clone has only one observation. This chain joins TRBV2 and TRBJ1-1; possibly TRBD1 for D (6 bases). The CDR3 consists of 14 residues. The germline V gene encodes CDR1 SNHLY and CDR2 FYNNEI. With 4 bases removed from V and 5 bases from J, the gap between germline ends came to 14 bases. DNA of the CDR3: TGTGCCAGCAGTGGGTACAGGGTTTGGACTGAAGCTTTCTTT. As protein: CASSGYRVWTEAFF.

This chain connects TRBV3-1 (or the pseudogene TRBV3-2) to TRBJ2-1, with TRBD2 matching over 7 bases. The CDR3 runs to 15 residues. The J segment lost 0 bases and the V segment lost 1 base, leaving 0 bases of the junction unmatched. Germline CDR1 is LGHDT and CDR2 is YNNKEL (reference sequence). CDR3 residues: CASSQVAGSYNEQFF. DNA of the CDR3: TGTGCCAGCAGCCAAGTAGCGGGCTCCTACAATGAGCAGTTCTTC.

The V call is TRBV25-1, the J call TRBJ1-2; no firm D call. Germline V gene lookup returns CDR1 MGHDK and CDR2 SYGVNS. CDR3 length equals 11 residues. Trimming removed 4 bases from V and 8 bases from J, with 8 bases in between. The CDR3: CASSALVGYTF. In DNA form, the CDR3 reads TGTGCCAGCAGTGCACTGGTAGGCTACACCTTC.

The chain links TRBV19 to TRBJ2-1, with 9 positions matching TRBD1. Germline CDR1 reads LNHDA; CDR2 reads SQIVND (reference sequence). V was pared by 10 bases and J by 4 bases, with 8 bases of the junction left unmatched. The CDR3 is 14 residues long. The CDR3 is CATAGTGLYNEQFF. The DNA of the CDR3 is TGTGCCACCGCTGGGACAGGGTTATACAATGAGCAGTTCTTC.

On this clone itself: Other DNA sequences within the sample encode an identical CDR3. The chain recombines TRBV5-1 with TRBJ2-7, with unresolved D. The germline V gene encodes CDR1 SGHRS and CDR2 YFSETQ. Trimming cost V 0 bases and J 1 base, with 8 bases left between them. This CDR3 is built from 14 residues. Written as DNA, the CDR3 is TGCGCCAGCAGCTTGGGAGTTCTATCCTACGAGCAGTACTTC. Amino acids: CASSLGVLSYEQYF.

The chain joins TRBV28 to TRBJ1-4; the D is unclear. Per germline, CDR1 MDHEN and CDR2 SYDVKM. The CDR3 runs 11 residues. Trimming removed 3 bases at V and 9 bases at J, with 5 bases between. CDR3 region: CASSLGKKLFF. The CDR3 bases are TGTGCCAGCAGTTTGGGCAAAAAACTGTTTTTT.

The chain carries TRBV12-5 and TRBJ2-3, with 7 bases that match TRBD2. Germline V gives CDR1 LGHNT, CDR2 FRNRAP. CDR3 length: 14 amino acids. V gave up 5 bases and J gave up 2 bases; unmatched junction bases: 4. For the CDR3, the DNA is TGTGCTAGTGGTAGTAGCGGGTTCACAGATACGCAGTATTTT. It is translated as CASGSSGFTDTQYF.

This rearrangement joins TRBV30 to TRBJ2-6; no clear D gene. The germline V and J ends were trimmed by 0 bases and 4 bases, with 7 bases remaining between them. CDR1 is GTSNPN, CDR2 SVGIG, per germline (reference sequence). This CDR3 has 14 residues. The CDR3 sequence is CAWSVALGANVLTF. CDR3 nucleotides: TGTGCCTGGAGTGTCGCGTTAGGGGCCAACGTCCTGACTTTC.

The genes are TRBV6-5 and TRBJ1-2; 7 nucleotides align to TRBD1. CDR1 and CDR2 (germline): MNHEY, SVGAGI. Unmatched junction bases numbered 11, after V lost 6 bases and J lost 4 bases. This CDR3 is built from 15 residues. The DNA of the CDR3 is TGTGCCAGCAGCCCGGGACAGTCTAGTCCCTATGGCTACACCTTC. This encodes CASSPGQSSPYGYTF.

This chain connects TRBV5-6 to TRBJ2-4; 9 nucleotides match TRBD2. Germline V CDR1 and CDR2: SGHDT, YYEEEE. The CDR3 has 15 residues. J lost 6 bases, V lost 4 bases, and 8 bases had no gene match. CDR3 in amino acids: CASSQTSGWGNIQYF. The DNA of the CDR3 is TGTGCCAGCAGCCAAACTAGCGGGTGGGGAAACATTCAGTACTTC.

The chain joins TRBV19 to TRBJ2-1; TRBD2 aligns across 10 bases. In germline, CDR1 is LNHDA, CDR2 SQIVND (reference sequence). Trimming took 3 bases from V and 12 from J; bases not matched to a gene: 11. The CDR3 sequence is 15 residues long. This CDR3 reads CASSITPSGGARQFF. Written as DNA, the CDR3 is TGTGCCAGTAGTATCACCCCTAGCGGGGGAGCCCGGCAGTTCTTC.

This chain uses TRBV11-2 with TRBJ2-2; the D is unclear. Germline lookup yields CDR1 SGHAT and CDR2 FQNNGV. This CDR3 has 16 residues. V was cut by 5 bases and J by 4 bases, with 17 bases left in between. The CDR3 nucleotides read TGTGCCAGCAGCCCCTCCGGCGCGGCTGGCACCGGGGAGCTGTTTTTT. This gives the protein CASSPSGAAGTGELFF.